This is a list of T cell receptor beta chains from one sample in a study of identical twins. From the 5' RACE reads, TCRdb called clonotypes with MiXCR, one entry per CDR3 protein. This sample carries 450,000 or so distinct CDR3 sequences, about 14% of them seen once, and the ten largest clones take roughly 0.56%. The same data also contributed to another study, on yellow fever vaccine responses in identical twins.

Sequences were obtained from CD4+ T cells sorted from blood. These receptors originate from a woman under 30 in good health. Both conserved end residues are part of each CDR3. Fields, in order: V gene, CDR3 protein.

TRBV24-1 CATSDTNQETQYF
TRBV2 CASSDLGQGNEQYF
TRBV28 CATIPPGGDEQYF
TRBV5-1 CATEKEFGVGELFF
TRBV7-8 CASVILAGGLSEQFF
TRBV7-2 CASRLDSYTGELFF
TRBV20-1 CSARTREARETQYF
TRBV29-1 CSVAQGDTQYF
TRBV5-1 CASSFSGSPGNEQFF
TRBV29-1 CSYYRGLMGEQFF
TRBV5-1 CASSSARSREQYF
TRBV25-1 CASSGPIGELFF
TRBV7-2 CASSLGGGSKNIQYF
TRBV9 CASSVRGTNTGELFF
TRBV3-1 CASCQQRGSTDTQYF
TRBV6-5 CASSYSGVAGGYSYEQYF
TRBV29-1 CSVEGKPTGGEPFF
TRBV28 CASTPSTYYGYTF
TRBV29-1 CSVPDPGAYSYNEQFF
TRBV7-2 CASSLGGVLAATGELFF
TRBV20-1 CSASVLAGYTDTQYF
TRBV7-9 CASSFESSYEQYF
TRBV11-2 CASSTEGISGRYNEQFF
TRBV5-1 CASSRASGDTQYF
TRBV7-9 CASSSSGGAVDEQYF
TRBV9 CASSRGQPSYEQYF
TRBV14 CASSPNRGNEQFF
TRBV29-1 CSVPADGTAEETQYF
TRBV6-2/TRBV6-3 CASSRGLAGATSYEQYF
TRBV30 CAWTQQTTTEAFF
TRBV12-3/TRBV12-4 CASSLRLAGGPPITDTQYF
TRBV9 CASSMTGSAYEQYF
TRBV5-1 CTSSLGLRRDAYEQYF
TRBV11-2 CASSLHGQGNTEAFF
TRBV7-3 CASSLSSKSYEQYF
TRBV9 CASSRGPSYEQYF